Described below is a single T cell receptor beta chain sequence and its context. Its matching antigen is unknown. This sample stems from a study of lymphopenia after photon versus proton radiotherapy. This CDR3 region has 12 residues. V was cut by 4 bases and J by 8 bases, with 11 bases left in between. Germline CDR1 reads MNHNY; CDR2 reads SVGAGI (reference sequence). Whole-study results and caveats: Photon-treated patients lost naive T cells and TCR diversity; proton-treated stayed stable. Better survival with proton therapy was suggested as possible, not demonstrated. After lymphocyte nadir, photon-treated repertoires showed oligoclonal expansion, especially CD8+ Temra.

Libraries were prepared by immunoSEQ multiplex PCR; TCRdb keeps only in-frame clonotypes and omits some of them. The data hold tens of thousands of clones, with about 88% observed a single time. This TCR came from a man in his 60s with pancreatic cancer. Here the sequenced sample was peripheral blood, taken from a patient treated with proton-based radiotherapy. The genes are TRBV6-6 and TRBJ1-2, with a possible D match to TRBD1 (6 bases). The CDR3 DNA sequence: TGTGCCAGCAGTTCCTGGGACAAAGGCTACACCTTC. Encoded protein: CASSSWDKGYTF.